One sample yielded the 14 T cell receptor beta chains listed below, sequenced in a study of Ad26.COV2.S vaccination and SARS-CoV-2 variants. Repertoires were generated with immunoSEQ multiplex PCR, while TCRdb's copy carries only in-frame clones and drops some. The data show some 350,000 clones, almost 90% seen once. Treatment in this sample: 15 to 20 received Ad26.COV2.S at low or high dose, single or two shots; several received placebo; per-sample allocation not given. Specimens were obtained on day 63 following the first vaccine or placebo injection. Sample: peripheral blood, taken in a trial of Ad26.COV2.S vaccine versus placebo. Source of these receptors: a person aged 18-60 years who received the Ad26.COV2.S COVID-19 vaccine or a placebo.

This chain connects TRBV7-6 to TRBJ2-3, with 7 bases matching TRBD2. CDR1 SGHVS and CDR2 FNYEAQ come from the germline V gene. This CDR3 spans 15 amino acids. With V trimmed by 4 bases and J by 4 bases, 8 bases remained unmatched. The CDR3 coding sequence is TGTGCCAGCAGCTCTAATAGCGGGTCCCCAGATACGCAGTATTTT. Translating it yields CASSSNSGSPDTQYF. Based on the CDR3 plus reference TRBV7-6 and TRBJ2-3, the full variable domain is GAGVSQSPRYKVTKRGQDVALRCDPISGHVSLYWYRQALGQGPEFLTYFNYEAQQDKSGLPNDRFSAERPEGSISTLTIQRTEQRDSAMYRCASSSNSGSPDTQYFGPGTRLTVL.

The rearrangement links TRBV6-5 to TRBJ1-1; weak D call: TRBD1 (5 bases). The CDR3 totals 15 residues. The V end lost 6 bases, the J end lost 5 bases, and 19 bases lay between the germline ends. Germline loops: CDR1 MNHEY, CDR2 SVGAGI. This chain's CDR3 is CASRSVKGSRTEAFF. CDR3 bases: TGTGCCAGCAGGTCCGTAAAGGGGAGTAGAACTGAAGCTTTCTTT.

The chain recombines TRBV5-1 with TRBJ2-2, with 8 bases that match TRBD2. The V gene's germline CDR1 is SGHRS and CDR2 YFSETQ. The CDR3 contains 15 residues. J lost 5 bases, V lost 4 bases, and 7 bases had no gene match. CDR3: CASSVAGSGTGELFF. The CDR3 DNA is TGCGCCAGCAGCGTAGCGGGGTCGGGGACCGGGGAGCTGTTTTTT. Full variable domain (outside the CDR3, taken from reference TRBV5-1 and TRBJ2-2): KAGVTQTPRYLIKTRGQQVTLSCSPISGHRSVSWYQQTPGQGLQFLFEYFSETQRNKGNFPGRFSGRQFSNSRSEMNVSTLELGDSALYLCASSVAGSGTGELFFGEGSRLTVL.

The chain links TRBV13 to TRBJ1-1; TRBD1 might be the D (6 bases). This CDR3 contains 14 residues. In germline, CDR1 is PRHDT, CDR2 FYEKMQ (reference sequence). With 5 bases removed from V and 2 bases from J, the gap between germline ends came to 12 bases. CDR3 DNA: TGTGCCAGCAGCCCCAGACAGGCTAACACTGAAGCTTTCTTT. It is translated as CASSPRQANTEAFF.

The chain uses TRBV6-5 and TRBJ2-1, with 7 bases that match TRBD2. Germline-derived CDR1 and CDR2 are MNHEY and SVGAGI. This CDR3 is built from 13 residues. The ends lost 7 bases at V and 3 bases at J; junction bases unmatched: 3. The CDR3 nucleotides read TGTGCCAGCACGGAGCGGGACTACAATGAGCAGTTCTTC. Encoded protein: CASTERDYNEQFF.

Turning to this clone: A read error may account for a junction end that differs from germline. This rearrangement joins TRBV7-2 to TRBJ2-5; no firm D call. The CDR3 covers 11 residues. CDR1 is SGHTA, CDR2 FQGNSA, per germline. The DNA of the CDR3 is TGTGCCAGCGGCTTGGGCGAGACCCAGTACTTC. Translating it yields CASGLGETQYF.

In its sample, this clone was seen once. The CDR3 nucleotides read TGTGCCAGTCGACAGACCAACTATGGCTACACCTTC. This translates into CASRQTNYGYTF. The rearrangement uses TRBV27 and TRBJ1-2; weak D call: TRBD1 (5 bases). Looked up from germline, CDR1 is MNHEY and CDR2 is SMNVEV (reference sequence). V was cut by 9 bases and J by 2 bases, with 10 bases left in between. CDR3 size: 12 residues.

The V call is TRBV3-1 (or the pseudogene TRBV3-2), the J call TRBJ1-1; perhaps TRBD1 as D (6 bases). This CDR3 contains 15 residues. Germline V gives CDR1 LGHDT, CDR2 YNNKEL (reference sequence). V shed 4 bases and J shed 2 bases, with 14 bases lying between them. The CDR3 sequence: CASSPSGTPNTEAFF. The CDR3 DNA sequence: TGTGCCAGCAGCCCCAGCGGGACACCCAACACTGAAGCTTTCTTT.

The CDR3 here is CASSYWVAGAGNEQFF. The CDR3 region has the DNA TGTGCCAGCAGTTACTGGGTAGCGGGGGCCGGGAATGAGCAGTTCTTC. This chain links TRBV6-2 or TRBV6-3 with TRBJ2-1, with 9 bases identical to TRBD2. J was trimmed by 7 bases and V by 1 base; bases with no gene match: 8. This CDR3 is 16 amino acids long. The V gene's germline CDR1 is MNHEY and CDR2 SVGEGT.

This clone was detected only a few times. The chain has TRBV12-3 or TRBV12-4 and TRBJ1-2; D is unresolved. Between the trimmed V and J ends, which lost 3 bases and 4 bases, there was a span of 9 bases. The CDR3 has 13 amino acids. CDR3 residues: CASSLTVIYGYTF. The CDR3 DNA reads as TGTGCCAGCAGTTTGACGGTGATCTATGGCTACACCTTC.

This clone has a single count. This sequence joins TRBV19 and TRBJ2-1; 10 nucleotides match TRBD2. CDR3 size: 16 residues. From germline, CDR1 is LNHDA and CDR2 SQIVND (reference sequence). The junction had 10 bases not matched to a gene; V was cut back by 3 bases and J by 8 bases. The CDR3 DNA sequence: TGTGCCAGTAGTATTCAGTCTAGCGGGAGTTCGGATGAGCAGTTCTTC. Protein sequence: CASSIQSSGSSDEQFF.

This rearrangement joins TRBV19 to TRBJ2-7; D is perhaps TRBD1 or TRBD2 (5 bases each). Germline V gives CDR1 LNHDA, CDR2 SQIVND (reference sequence). This CDR3 has 13 amino acids. The V end lost 4 bases, the J end lost 2 bases, and 9 bases lay between the germline ends. The CDR3 nucleotides are TGTGCCAGTAGTAGGGACGTGGCCTACGAGCAGTACTTC. Its translation: CASSRDVAYEQYF.

This chain links TRBV18 with TRBJ1-6; D call uncertain. V was shortened by 6 bases and J by 10 bases, with 13 bases between the two germline ends. Germline values: CDR1 KGHSH, CDR2 LQKENI. The length of the CDR3 is 13 residues. The CDR3 nucleotides read TGTGCCAGCTCCCCTAGTTTTGGATCACCCCTCCACTTT. It translates to CASSPSFGSPLHF.

To note about this clone: This same CDR3 is encoded by further DNA sequences in the sample. The chain recombines TRBV3-1 (or the pseudogene TRBV3-2) with TRBJ2-5; 8 positions match TRBD1. V trimming: 1 base; J trimming: 2 bases; junction bases outside the gene matches: 0. CDR1 and CDR2 from the germline V gene are LGHDT and YNNKEL (reference sequence). This CDR3 is 14 amino acids long. CDR3 region: CASSQGTGQETQYF. CDR3 coding DNA: TGTGCCAGCAGCCAAGGGACAGGGCAAGAGACCCAGTACTTC.